The clone carrying this T cell receptor beta chain was seen more than once but under ten times. Its specificity is unknown. This sample is drawn from a study of Ad26.COV2.S vaccination and SARS-CoV-2 variants. For the study at large: Donor had been placed in the Ad26.COV2.S arm of the COV1001 trial. Into the muscle, Ad26.COV2.S was dosed once or twice, 56 days apart. Study conclusions and caveats: Vaccine recipients posted higher spike-specific TCR breadth than their placebo counterparts.

Sequencing used immunoSEQ multiplex PCR; TCRdb keeps in-frame clones, though not all of them. This table holds a few hundred thousand clones, roughly nine tenths found once. CDR1 and CDR2 from the germline V gene are MNHEY and SMNVEV (reference sequence). This CDR3 is built from 14 residues. Trimming cost V 5 bases and J 0 bases, with 11 bases left between them. Treatment given: roughly 20 received Ad26.COV2.S at low or high dose, single or two shots; several received placebo; per-sample allocation not given. Vaccine and placebo recipients were sampled on day 63 after the first injection. Whoever gave the sample was an adult aged 18-55 years in Boston.

The material was peripheral blood, obtained in a trial of Ad26.COV2.S vaccine versus placebo. This chain joins TRBV27 and TRBJ2-7; D is ambiguous. This TCR was sampled from a person between 18 and 60 years old who received the Ad26.COV2.S COVID-19 vaccine or a placebo. CDR3 sequence (DNA): TGTGCCAGCAGTGGCCAGGAAAGCTCCTACGAGCAGTACTTC. Amino acid sequence: CASSGQESSYEQYF.